This T cell receptor (beta chain) was identified during a study of blood T cell repertoires in COVID-19. This clone has just a few counts. TCRdb's copy holds only in-frame clones and misses some; the assay was immunoSEQ multiplex PCR. The table records over 50,000 clones, over 55% of them present only once. This CDR3 has 15 residues. Unmatched junction bases numbered 11, after V lost 6 bases and J lost 5 bases. Germline CDR1 is ENHRY and CDR2 is SYGVKD. The gene calls are TRBV10-3 and TRBJ2-5; 8 positions match TRBD2. The origin of this receptor is an older woman with COVID-19, enrolled during active disease. The sequencing input was peripheral blood. CDR3 nucleotides: TGTGCCATCAGAGGAGCGGGAGACGCCGGGGAGACCCAGTACTTC. This encodes CAIRGAGDAGETQYF.